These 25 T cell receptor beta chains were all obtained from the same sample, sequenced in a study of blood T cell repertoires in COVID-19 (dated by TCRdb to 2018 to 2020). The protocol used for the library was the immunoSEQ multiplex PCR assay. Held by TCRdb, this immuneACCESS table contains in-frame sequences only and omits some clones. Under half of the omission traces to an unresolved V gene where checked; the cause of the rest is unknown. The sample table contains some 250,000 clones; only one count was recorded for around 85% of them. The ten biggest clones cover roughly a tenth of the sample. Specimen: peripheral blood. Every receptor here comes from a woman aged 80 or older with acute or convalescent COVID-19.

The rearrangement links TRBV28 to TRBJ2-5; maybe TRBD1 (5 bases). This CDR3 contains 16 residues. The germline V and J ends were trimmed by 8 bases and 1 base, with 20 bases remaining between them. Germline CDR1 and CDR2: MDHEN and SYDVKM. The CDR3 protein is CASSVWGWGSQETQYF. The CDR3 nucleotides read TGTGCCAGCTCAGTTTGGGGTTGGGGCAGCCAAGAGACCCAGTACTTC.

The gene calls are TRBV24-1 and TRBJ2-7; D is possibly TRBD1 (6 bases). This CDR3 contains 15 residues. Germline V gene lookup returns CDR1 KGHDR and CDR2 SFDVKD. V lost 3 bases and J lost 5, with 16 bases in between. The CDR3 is CATSDPRTALNEQYF. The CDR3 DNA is TGTGCCACCAGTGATCCGAGGACAGCTCTCAACGAGCAGTACTTC.

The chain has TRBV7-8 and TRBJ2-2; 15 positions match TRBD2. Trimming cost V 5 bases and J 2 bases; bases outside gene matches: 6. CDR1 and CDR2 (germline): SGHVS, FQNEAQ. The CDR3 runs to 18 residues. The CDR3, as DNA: TGTGCCAGCAGCCCGCGGACTAGCGGGGGGGTCAACACCGGGGAGCTGTTTTTT. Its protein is CASSPRTSGGVNTGELFF.

CDR3 nucleotides: TGTGCCAGCAGCCCCGGACAGGGAAATGAAAAACTGTTTTTT. This translates into CASSPGQGNEKLFF. This chain connects TRBV7-2 to TRBJ1-4; TRBD1 aligns across 8 bases. Germline V gives CDR1 SGHTA, CDR2 FQGNSA. This CDR3 is 14 amino acids long. After removal of 5 bases from V and 5 bases from J, the junction contained 4 bases not matched to a gene.

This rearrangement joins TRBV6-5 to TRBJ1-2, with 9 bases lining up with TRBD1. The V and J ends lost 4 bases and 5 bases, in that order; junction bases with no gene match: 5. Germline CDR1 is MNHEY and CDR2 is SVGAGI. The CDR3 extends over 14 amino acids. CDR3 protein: CASSSTGGMYGYTF. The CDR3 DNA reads TGTGCCAGCAGTTCGACAGGGGGAATGTATGGCTACACCTTC.

CDR3 DNA sequence: TGTGCCAGTAGTCCACAGGGCCGGGCGTCACCCCTCCACTTT. It specifies CASSPQGRASPLHF. The chain carries TRBV19 and TRBJ1-6, with D possibly matching TRBD1 (6 bases). Trimming shortened V by 5 bases and J by 10 bases, and 15 bases separated the two germline ends. Germline lookup yields CDR1 LNHDA and CDR2 SQIVND (reference sequence). The CDR3 length is 14 residues.

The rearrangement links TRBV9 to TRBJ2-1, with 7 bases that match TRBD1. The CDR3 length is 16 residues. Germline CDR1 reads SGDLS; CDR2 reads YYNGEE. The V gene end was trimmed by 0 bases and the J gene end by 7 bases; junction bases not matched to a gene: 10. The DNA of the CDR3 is TGTGCCAGCAGCGTAGAGGGCAGGGGGATAGAGAATGAGCAGTTCTTC. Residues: CASSVEGRGIENEQFF.

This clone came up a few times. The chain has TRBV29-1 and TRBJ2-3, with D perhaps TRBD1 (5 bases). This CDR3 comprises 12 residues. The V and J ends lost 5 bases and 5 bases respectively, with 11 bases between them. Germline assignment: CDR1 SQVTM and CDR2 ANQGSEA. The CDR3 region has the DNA TGCAGCGTTAATCTACAGGTAGATACGCAGTATTTT. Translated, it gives CSVNLQVDTQYF.

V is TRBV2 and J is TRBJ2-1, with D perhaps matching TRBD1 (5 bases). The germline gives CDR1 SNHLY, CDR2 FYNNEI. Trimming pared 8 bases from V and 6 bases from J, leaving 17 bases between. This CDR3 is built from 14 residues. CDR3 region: CASLGPQKGNEQFF. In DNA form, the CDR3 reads TGTGCCAGCTTGGGGCCCCAAAAGGGCAATGAGCAGTTCTTC.

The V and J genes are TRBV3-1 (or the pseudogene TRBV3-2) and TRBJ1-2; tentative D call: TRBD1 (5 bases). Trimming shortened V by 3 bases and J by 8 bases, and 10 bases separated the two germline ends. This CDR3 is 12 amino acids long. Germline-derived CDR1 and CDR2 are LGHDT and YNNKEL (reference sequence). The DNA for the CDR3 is TGTGCCAGCAGCCAGGGGGGATCCGGCTACACCTTC. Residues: CASSQGGSGYTF.

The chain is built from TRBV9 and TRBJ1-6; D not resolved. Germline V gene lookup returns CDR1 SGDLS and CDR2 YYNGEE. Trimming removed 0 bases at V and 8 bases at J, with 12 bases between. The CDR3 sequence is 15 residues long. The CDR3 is CASSVGSGRYSPLHF. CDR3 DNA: TGTGCCAGCAGCGTAGGGTCCGGGAGATATTCACCCCTCCACTTT.

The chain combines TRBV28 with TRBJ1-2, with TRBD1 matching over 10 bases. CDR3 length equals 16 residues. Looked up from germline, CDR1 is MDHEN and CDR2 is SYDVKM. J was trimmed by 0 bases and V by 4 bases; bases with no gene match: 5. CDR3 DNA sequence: TGTGCCAGCAGTTCGGGACAGGGGCTAGCTAACTATGGCTACACCTTC. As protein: CASSSGQGLANYGYTF.

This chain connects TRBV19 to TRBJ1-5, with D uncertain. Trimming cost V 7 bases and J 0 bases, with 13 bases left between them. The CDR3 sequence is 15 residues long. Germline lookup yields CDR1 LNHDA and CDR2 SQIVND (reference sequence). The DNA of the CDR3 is TGTGCCAGTACCCCCTCGTCGGTTAGCAATCAGCCCCAGCATTTT. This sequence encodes CASTPSSVSNQPQHF.

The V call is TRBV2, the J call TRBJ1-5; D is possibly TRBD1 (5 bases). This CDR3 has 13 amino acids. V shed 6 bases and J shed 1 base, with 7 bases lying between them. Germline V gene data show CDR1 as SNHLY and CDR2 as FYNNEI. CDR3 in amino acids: CASRAGSNQPQHF. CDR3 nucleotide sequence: TGTGCCAGCAGAGCAGGGAGCAATCAGCCCCAGCATTTT.

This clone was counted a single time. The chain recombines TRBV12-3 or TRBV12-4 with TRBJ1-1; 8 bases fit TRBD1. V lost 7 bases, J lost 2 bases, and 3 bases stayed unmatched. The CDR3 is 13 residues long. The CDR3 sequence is CASTSGGNTEAFF. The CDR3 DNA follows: TGTGCCAGCACTTCAGGGGGCAACACTGAAGCTTTCTTT.

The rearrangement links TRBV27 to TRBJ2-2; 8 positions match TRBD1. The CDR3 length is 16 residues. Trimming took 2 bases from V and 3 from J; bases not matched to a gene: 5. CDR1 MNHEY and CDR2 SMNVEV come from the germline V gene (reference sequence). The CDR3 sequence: CASSLGDRLDTGELFF. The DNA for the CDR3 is TGTGCCAGCAGTTTAGGGGACAGGCTGGACACCGGGGAGCTGTTTTTT.

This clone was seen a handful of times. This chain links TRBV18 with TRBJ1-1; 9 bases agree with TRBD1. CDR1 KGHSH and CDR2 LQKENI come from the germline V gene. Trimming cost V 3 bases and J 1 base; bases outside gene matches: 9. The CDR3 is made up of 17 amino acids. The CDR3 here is CASSPPNRGLKNTEAFF. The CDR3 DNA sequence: TGTGCCAGCTCACCTCCCAACAGGGGGCTCAAGAACACTGAAGCTTTCTTT. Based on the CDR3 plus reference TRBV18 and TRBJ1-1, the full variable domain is NAGVMQNPRHLVRRRGQEARLRCSPMKGHSHVYWYRQLPEEGLKFMVYLQKENIIDESGMPKERFSAEFPKEGPSILRIQQVVRGDSAAYFCASSPPNRGLKNTEAFFGQGTRLTVV.

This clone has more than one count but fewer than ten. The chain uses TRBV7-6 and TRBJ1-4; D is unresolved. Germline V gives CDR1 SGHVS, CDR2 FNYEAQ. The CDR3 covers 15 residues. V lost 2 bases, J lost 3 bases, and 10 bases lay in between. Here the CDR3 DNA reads TGTGCCAGCAGCTTAAGGAGTGTGCCTAATGAAAAACTGTTTTTT. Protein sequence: CASSLRSVPNEKLFF.

CDR3 in DNA: TGTGCCAGCAGTCCTCAGCGGGGGGGCCTTAGCGAGCAGTACTTC. Its translation is CASSPQRGGLSEQYF. This rearrangement joins TRBV27 to TRBJ2-7; TRBD2 agrees at 10 bases. In germline, CDR1 is MNHEY, CDR2 SMNVEV (reference sequence). The CDR3 extends over 15 amino acids. V trimming: 5 bases; J trimming: 6 bases; junction bases outside the gene matches: 10.

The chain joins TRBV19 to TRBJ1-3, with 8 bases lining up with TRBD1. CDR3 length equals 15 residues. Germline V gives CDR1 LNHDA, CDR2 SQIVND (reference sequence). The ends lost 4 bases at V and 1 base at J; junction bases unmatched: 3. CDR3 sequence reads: CASSTRTGSGNTIYF. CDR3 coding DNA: TGTGCCAGTAGTACTAGGACAGGGTCTGGAAACACCATATATTTT.

The CDR3 sequence is CASSPDSSSGANVLTF. CDR3 coding DNA: TGTGCCAGCTCACCGGACTCAAGCTCTGGGGCCAACGTCCTGACTTTC. The V and J genes are TRBV18 and TRBJ2-6, with D tentatively TRBD2 (5 bases). The CDR3 consists of 16 residues. The V and J ends lost 3 bases and 0 bases respectively, with 9 bases between them. CDR1 and CDR2 (germline): KGHSH, LQKENI.

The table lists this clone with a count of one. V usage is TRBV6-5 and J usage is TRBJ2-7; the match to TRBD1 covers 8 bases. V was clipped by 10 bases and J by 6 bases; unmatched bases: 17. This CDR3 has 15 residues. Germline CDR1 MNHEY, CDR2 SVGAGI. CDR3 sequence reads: CAIGTGNEPSGEQYF. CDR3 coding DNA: TGTGCCATCGGGACAGGCAATGAACCGTCGGGCGAGCAGTACTTC.

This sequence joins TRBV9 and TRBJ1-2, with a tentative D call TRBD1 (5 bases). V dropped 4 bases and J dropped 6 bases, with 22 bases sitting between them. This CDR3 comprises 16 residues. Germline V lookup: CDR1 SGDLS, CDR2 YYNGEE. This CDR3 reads CASSPQGRGTKDGYTF. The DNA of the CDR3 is TGTGCCAGCAGCCCCCAAGGGAGGGGCACTAAAGATGGCTACACCTTC. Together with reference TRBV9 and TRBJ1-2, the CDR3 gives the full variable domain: DSGVTQTPKHLITATGQRVTLRCSPRSGDLSVYWYQQSLDQGLQFLIQYYNGEERAKGNILERFSAQQFPDLHSELNLSSLELGDSALYFCASSPQGRGTKDGYTFGSGTRLTVV.

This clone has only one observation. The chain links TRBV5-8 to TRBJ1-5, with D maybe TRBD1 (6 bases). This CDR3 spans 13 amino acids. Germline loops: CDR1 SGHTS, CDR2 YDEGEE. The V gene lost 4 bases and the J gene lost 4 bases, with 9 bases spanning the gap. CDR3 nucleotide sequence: TGTGCCAGCAGCCCCGGACAGAATCAGCCCCAGCATTTT. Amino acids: CASSPGQNQPQHF. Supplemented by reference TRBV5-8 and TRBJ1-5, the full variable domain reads EAGVTQSPTHLIKTRGQQATLRCSPISGHTSVYWYQQALGLGLQFLLWYDEGEERNRGNFPPRFSGRQFPNYSSELNVNALELEDSALYLCASSPGQNQPQHFGDGTRLSIL.

The CDR3 nucleotides are TGCAGTGCTAGTCCAGGGGGCGTCACACCCCTCCACTTT. Encoded protein: CSASPGGVTPLHF. The rearrangement links TRBV20-1 to TRBJ1-6; 8 bases line up with TRBD1. This CDR3 contains 13 residues. CDR1 and CDR2 (germline): DFQATT, SNEGSKA (reference sequence). Unmatched junction bases numbered 6, after V lost 3 bases and J lost 11 bases.